This TCR beta chain was sequenced in a study of control samples from healthy donors and cancer patients (TCRdb year 2020). From the cysteine up to the phenylalanine, the CDR3 has a length of 17 residues. CDR3 DNA only is kept here, 51 bases in frame from base 1. V drops 3 bases and J drops 7 bases, leaving 22 bases in between. In the germline V gene, CDR1 corresponds to SGHTS and CDR2 to YDEGEE. Receptor libraries were prepared by the immunoSEQ multiplex PCR assay. Not all clones reach the TCRdb copy of this immuneACCESS table, which keeps in-frame sequences only. Checked studies attribute under half of the gap to unresolved V genes and leave the rest unexplained. The sample has some 89,000 clones on record, about 89% of them singletons. The top ten hold over 20% of the sample. Notes on this clone: It lacks a known antigen. There are no base qualities to consult, and no much larger clone falls within one base.

Sequencing used blood. The receptor was isolated from a man younger than 40 in good health. The chain is assembled from TRBV5-8 and TRBJ2-2, with the D call perhaps TRBD1 or TRBD2, as 5 bases match in each case. The encoded CDR3 is CASSSLPGPLGDGELFF. The DNA sequence reads TGTGCCAGCAGCTCATTACCGGGACCCCTGGGGGACGGGGAGCTGTTTTTT.